This is a list of T cell receptor beta chains from one sample in a study of blood T cell repertoires in COVID-19. The table came from immunoSEQ multiplex PCR; TCRdb's copy has only in-frame clones and leaves some out. The sample contains about 200,000 clones, 80% to 90% of which appear only once. Material: peripheral blood. These receptors originate from a human donor with active or convalescent COVID-19. The donor label of this sample is uncertain. CDR3s include the opening cysteine and the closing phenylalanine or tryptophan. Fields, in order: J gene, V gene, D gene, CDR3 protein. The D gene is left open where the match is weak.

TRBJ2-3 TRBV2 TRBD2 CASRFSGRAGDTQYF
TRBJ2-7 TRBV4-2 . CASSQGTGGVAYEQYF
TRBJ1-2 TRBV7-9 TRBD1 CASSERQGSYTF
TRBJ2-1 TRBV9 TRBD2 CASSPGGGLGLFF
TRBJ2-5 TRBV28 . CASSSQGTSQETQYF
TRBJ1-6 TRBV19 . CASKGEGSPLHF
TRBJ1-2 TRBV6-5 TRBD1 CASRRQGGYTF
TRBJ2-4 TRBV9 . CASSARSGPGSRIPIQYF
TRBJ1-4 TRBV12-5 TRBD1 CASGFPGGRITNEKLFF
TRBJ2-5 TRBV29-1 . CSVEQGFGGVQYF
TRBJ2-1 TRBV18 TRBD1 CASSPKSGTGGSNEQFF
TRBJ2-7 TRBV2 TRBD2 CASRPGLGYEQYF
TRBJ2-7 TRBV11-3 TRBD2 CASSGGGSGEQYF
TRBJ1-5 TRBV7-2 . CASSPEIEPSYSNQPQHF
TRBJ1-1 TRBV7-9 . CASSLEVSTEAFF
TRBJ2-2 TRBV3-1/TRBV3-2 TRBD2 CASSQDLPAGALNTGELFF
TRBJ2-5 TRBV9 . CASSAHPTNQETQYF
TRBJ1-6 TRBV4-3 . CASSQDHRVGSSYNSPLHF
TRBJ2-7 TRBV7-2 TRBD2 CASSLTSGGSYEQYF
TRBJ2-4 TRBV2 TRBD2 CASSEAGGPYIQYF
TRBJ1-1 TRBV10-1 . CASSEYEWANTEAFF
TRBJ2-5 TRBV28 . CASSLFGPYQETQYF
TRBJ2-6 TRBV5-4 . CAAASRGANVLTF
TRBJ2-7 TRBV2 TRBD2 CASSPTLGLAGGPTDEQYF